One and the same sample provided the 13 T cell receptor beta chains below, sequenced in a study of response to subunit inactivated influenza vaccine listed by TCRdb under 2018. Preparation of the library involved RT-PCR. Sequencing instrument: Illumina HiSeq 2500. TCRdb redid the processing of the public reads, applying fastp at Q25 and MiXCR, and retained in-frame beta chains. For every CDR3 protein sequence, its rows merge into one entry that carries the most common genes and DNA. Within this sample are more than 550,000 distinct CDR3 sequences, with roughly 12% of them counted one time only. Approximately 10% of the sample belongs to the ten largest clones. In addition, the sample was reused for a study of T cells expressing NK-cell markers. Looking at the second paper: TCR beta cDNA libraries were made by 5'RACE template switching that added a universal primer site and unique molecular identifiers.

The material was PBMCs from blood, obtained on the day of vaccination. These receptors originate from a middle-aged man who received an inactivated influenza vaccine. Donor details come from another sample of the same person, matched by shared clones.

This clonotype was observed at least ten times. V and J are TRBV4-2 and TRBJ2-5; 11 bases are a match to TRBD2. Germline trimming cut 0 bases from V and 5 bases from J; bases unmatched to any gene: 8. The CDR3 sequence is 17 residues long. CDR1 and CDR2 from the germline V gene are LGHNA and YNFKEQ. CDR3 sequence (DNA): TGTGCCAGCAGCCAAGACCCTAGCGGGAGGTTAGGGGAGACCCAGTACTTC. Amino acids: CASSQDPSGRLGETQYF.

This chain joins TRBV3-1 and TRBJ1-1, with no clear D. V was clipped by 4 bases and J by 6 bases, with 15 bases between them. Germline V gene data show CDR1 as LGHDT and CDR2 as YNNKEL (reference sequence). The CDR3 loop spans 14 amino acids. CDR3 DNA sequence: TGTGCCAGCAGCCCGCCCGCCCGATCCCCTGAAGCTTTCTTT. This codes for CASSPPARSPEAFF.

This clonotype was seen at least ten times. As DNA, the CDR3 is TGTGCCAGCAGAAGACTAGCGGGGGAATTCTACAATGAGCAGTTCTTC. Amino acids: CASRRLAGEFYNEQFF. The chain combines TRBV7-8 with TRBJ2-1; 12 bases fit TRBD2. Looked up from germline, CDR1 is SGHVS and CDR2 is FQNEAQ. The junction had 6 bases not matched to a gene; V was cut back by 6 bases and J by 3 bases. There are 16 residues in the CDR3.

This clonotype has just a few counts. The CDR3 protein is CASSPQGNTQYF. As DNA, the CDR3 is TGTGCCAGCAGCCCACAGGGGAATACGCAGTATTTT. This sequence joins TRBV7-2 and TRBJ2-3; 7 nucleotides line up with TRBD1. Germline V gives CDR1 SGHTA, CDR2 FQGNSA. V was clipped by 5 bases and J by 7 bases; unmatched bases: 3. The CDR3 has 12 amino acids.

V usage is TRBV7-2 and J usage is TRBJ2-2; D possibly corresponds to TRBD1 (5 bases). V lost 1 base, J lost 3 bases, and 9 bases lay in between. CDR3 length equals 15 residues. Germline CDR1 SGHTA, CDR2 FQGNSA. Here the CDR3 reads CASSLGLGDTGELFF. The CDR3 coding sequence is TGTGCCAGCAGCTTAGGTCTAGGGGACACCGGGGAGCTGTTTTTT.

This clonotype was counted only a few times. The V call is TRBV7-9, the J call TRBJ2-3; D is uncertain. Trimming cost V 5 bases and J 5 bases, with 8 bases left between them. This CDR3 has 12 residues. The germline V gene has CDR1 SEHNR and CDR2 FQNEAQ (reference sequence). The CDR3 sequence is CASSLKVDTQYF. The CDR3 DNA is TGTGCCAGCAGCCTGAAGGTAGATACGCAGTATTTT. Full variable domain (outside the CDR3, taken from reference TRBV7-9 and TRBJ2-3): DTGVSQNPRHKITKRGQNVTFRCDPISEHNRLYWYRQTLGQGPEFLTYFQNEAQLEKSRLLSDRFSAERPKGSFSTLEIQRTEQGDSAMYLCASSLKVDTQYFGPGTRLTVL.

This clonotype was seen at least ten times. The chain has TRBV20-1 and TRBJ2-1; 7 bases line up with TRBD2. Trimming cost V 0 bases and J 7 bases; bases outside gene matches: 9. Germline CDR1 and CDR2: DFQATT and SNEGSKA (reference sequence). The CDR3 length is 15 residues. The CDR3 protein is CSARDLGQRGNEQFF. The CDR3 bases are TGCAGTGCTAGAGATCTGGGGCAGCGGGGAAATGAGCAGTTCTTC.

This clonotype appeared a few times. The rearrangement joins TRBV27 to TRBJ1-5; no clear D gene. CDR1 is MNHEY and CDR2 is SMNVEV in the germline V gene (reference sequence). The CDR3 covers 15 residues. V lost 0 bases and J 0 bases, leaving 6 bases between the germline ends. The CDR3 bases are TGTGCCAGCAGTTTATCTGTGTTTAGCAATCAGCCCCAGCATTTT. Its translation is CASSLSVFSNQPQHF.

The table lists this clonotype with many counts. This chain connects TRBV20-1 to TRBJ1-5; D gene ambiguous. The CDR3 sequence is 15 residues long. Germline V gene sequence: CDR1 DFQATT, CDR2 SNEGSKA (reference sequence). V lost 7 bases and J 3 bases, leaving 19 bases between the germline ends. CDR3 in amino acids: CSVISFSGSNQPQHF. DNA for the CDR3: TGCAGTGTTATCAGTTTCTCGGGTTCCAATCAGCCCCAGCATTTT.

This clonotype was recorded at least ten times. The chain joins TRBV29-1 to TRBJ2-1; 12 bases fit TRBD2. Germline V lookup: CDR1 SQVTM, CDR2 ANQGSEA. V lost 4 bases to trimming and J lost 9 bases; unmatched junction nucleotides: 1. This CDR3 region has 12 residues. CDR3: CSVGTSGTEQFF. In DNA, the CDR3 is TGCAGCGTTGGGACTAGCGGGACTGAGCAGTTCTTC.

In its sample, this clonotype was seen once. V is TRBV6-1 and J is TRBJ1-1; weak D call: TRBD1 (5 bases). The germline V gene encodes CDR1 MNHNS and CDR2 SASEGT. Trimming cost V 7 bases and J 4 bases, with 13 bases left between them. This CDR3 spans 13 amino acids. CDR3: CASTGHGRTEAFF. CDR3 in DNA: TGTGCCAGCACCGGACACGGGCGCACTGAAGCTTTCTTT.

The sample holds a few counts of this clonotype. The chain carries TRBV11-2 and TRBJ2-3; TRBD1 matches at 10 bases. Unmatched junction bases numbered 6, after V lost 6 bases and J lost 6 bases. CDR3 length equals 14 residues. In germline, CDR1 is SGHAT, CDR2 FQNNGV. The CDR3 DNA is TGTGCCAGCAGGCGACAGGGGGCCCGGGATACGCAGTATTTT. This gives the protein CASRRQGARDTQYF.

The chain links TRBV12-3 or TRBV12-4 to TRBJ2-3; weak D call: TRBD1 (6 bases). Trimming left V 3 bases short and J 9 bases short, with 10 bases between. CDR3 size: 12 residues. Written as DNA, the CDR3 is TGTGCCAGCAGTTTTGGGGGCGGCACGCAGTATTTT. It specifies CASSFGGGTQYF.